These T cell receptor beta chains were read from a single sample in a study of cytomegalovirus exposure and HLA in healthy donors. The protocol was immunoSEQ multiplex PCR, while the TCRdb copy is restricted to in-frame clones and leaves out a portion. The sample has about 160,000 clones, about 85% seen once. Source material: PBMCs. These receptors were taken from a man aged 30 to 39 in good health and CMV-seropositive. Each CDR3 is given with its conserved first and last residue. D genes are given only for firm matches. Size tells how often a clone was seen (once, few, many) or the class of an expanded clone, and some rows leave it out.

d_call,clone_size,v_call,j_call,cdr3_aa,cdr3_nt
TRBD1,NA,TRBV11-2,TRBJ1-1,CASSDPGQVSEAFF,TGTGCCAGCAGCGACCCGGGACAGGTATCTGAAGCTTTCTTT
NA,once,TRBV7-3,TRBJ2-7,CASSLGGRAYEQYF,TGTGCCAGCAGCTTAGGGGGCCGGGCCTACGAGCAGTACTTC
NA,NA,TRBV14,TRBJ1-5,CASSQDGPIQPQHF,TGTGCCAGCAGCCAAGATGGGCCGATCCAGCCCCAGCATTTT
NA,NA,TRBV13,TRBJ2-7,CASSPRTAYEQYF,TGTGCCAGCAGCCCCCGGACAGCCTACGAGCAGTACTTC
TRBD1,NA,TRBV13,TRBJ2-1,CASSSGQGSYNEQFF,TGTGCCAGCAGCTCGGGACAGGGCTCCTACAATGAGCAGTTCTTC
TRBD1,NA,TRBV5-1,TRBJ1-4,CASSRTGVGEKLFF,TGCGCCAGCAGCAGGACAGGGGTTGGAGAAAAACTGTTTTTT
NA,NA,TRBV6-4,TRBJ1-2,CASSDNPGNYGYTF,TGTGCCAGCAGTGACAACCCAGGGAACTATGGCTACACCTTC
TRBD2,NA,TRBV2,TRBJ2-2,CASSEPPLAENTGELFF,TGTGCCAGCAGTGAACCGCCCCTAGCGGAGAACACCGGGGAGCTGTTTTTT
TRBD2,NA,TRBV10-3,TRBJ2-1,CAIMEKRGAINEQFF,TGTGCCATCATGGAGAAGCGGGGGGCCATCAATGAGCAGTTCTTC
NA,NA,TRBV6-4,TRBJ1-2,CASSDFPGSHYGYTF,TGTGCCAGCAGTGACTTCCCAGGGTCGCACTATGGCTACACCTTC
NA,NA,TRBV9,TRBJ1-1,CASSVEQNTEAFF,TGTGCCAGCAGCGTAGAACAGAACACTGAAGCTTTCTTT
TRBD2,few,TRBV9,TRBJ2-7,CASSVQGAAGGREQYF,TGTGCCAGCAGCGTGCAGGGGGCAGCGGGGGGGAGGGAGCAGTACTTC